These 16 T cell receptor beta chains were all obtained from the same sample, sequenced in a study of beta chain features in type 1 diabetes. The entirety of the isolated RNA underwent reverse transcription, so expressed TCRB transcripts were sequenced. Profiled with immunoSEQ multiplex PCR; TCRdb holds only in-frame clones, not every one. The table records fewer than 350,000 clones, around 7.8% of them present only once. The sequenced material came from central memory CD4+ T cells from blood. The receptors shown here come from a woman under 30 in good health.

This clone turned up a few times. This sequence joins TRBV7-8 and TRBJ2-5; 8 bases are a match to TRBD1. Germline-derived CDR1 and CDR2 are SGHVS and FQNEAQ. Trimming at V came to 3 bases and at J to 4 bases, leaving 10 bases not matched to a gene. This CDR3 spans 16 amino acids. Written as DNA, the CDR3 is TGTGCCAGCAGCTTTAGGTCGGGACAGGTGGGAGAGACCCAGTACTTC. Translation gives CASSFRSGQVGETQYF.

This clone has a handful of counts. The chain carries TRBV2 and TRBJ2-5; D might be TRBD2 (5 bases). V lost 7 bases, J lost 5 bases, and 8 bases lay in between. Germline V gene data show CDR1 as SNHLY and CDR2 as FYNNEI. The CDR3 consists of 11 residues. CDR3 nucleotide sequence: TGTGCCAGCAACCGAGGGGAGACCCAGTACTTC. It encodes CASNRGETQYF.

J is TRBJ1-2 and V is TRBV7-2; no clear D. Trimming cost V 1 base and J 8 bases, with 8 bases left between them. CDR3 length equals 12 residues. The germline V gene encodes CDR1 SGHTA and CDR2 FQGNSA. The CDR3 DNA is TGTGCCAGCAGCTTAGAGACGTGGGGCTACACCTTC. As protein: CASSLETWGYTF.

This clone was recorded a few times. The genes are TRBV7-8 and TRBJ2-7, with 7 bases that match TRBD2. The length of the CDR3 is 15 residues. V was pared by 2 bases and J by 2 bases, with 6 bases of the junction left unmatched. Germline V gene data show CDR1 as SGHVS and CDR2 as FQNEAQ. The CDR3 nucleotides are TGTGCCAGCAGCTTAAGCGGGGTAATGGCCTACGAGCAGTACTTC. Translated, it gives CASSLSGVMAYEQYF.

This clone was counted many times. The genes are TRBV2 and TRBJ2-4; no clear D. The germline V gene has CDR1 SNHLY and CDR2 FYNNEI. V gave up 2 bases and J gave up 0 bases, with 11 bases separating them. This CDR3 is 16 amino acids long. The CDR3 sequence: CASSEQTLLAKNIQYF. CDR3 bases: TGTGCCAGCAGTGAACAGACTCTCCTAGCCAAAAACATTCAGTACTTC.

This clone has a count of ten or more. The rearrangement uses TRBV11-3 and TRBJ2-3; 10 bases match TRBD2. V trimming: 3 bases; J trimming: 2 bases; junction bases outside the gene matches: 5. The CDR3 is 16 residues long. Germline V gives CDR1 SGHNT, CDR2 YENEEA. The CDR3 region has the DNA TGTGCCAGCAGCTTGGGTAGCGGGGGGTCCACAGATACGCAGTATTTT. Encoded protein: CASSLGSGGSTDTQYF.

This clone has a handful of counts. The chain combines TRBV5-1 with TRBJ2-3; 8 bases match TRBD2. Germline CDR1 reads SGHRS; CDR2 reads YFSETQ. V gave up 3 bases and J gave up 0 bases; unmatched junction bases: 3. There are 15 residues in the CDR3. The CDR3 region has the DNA TGCGCCAGCAGCTACAGCGGGGGAAGCACAGATACGCAGTATTTT. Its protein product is CASSYSGGSTDTQYF.

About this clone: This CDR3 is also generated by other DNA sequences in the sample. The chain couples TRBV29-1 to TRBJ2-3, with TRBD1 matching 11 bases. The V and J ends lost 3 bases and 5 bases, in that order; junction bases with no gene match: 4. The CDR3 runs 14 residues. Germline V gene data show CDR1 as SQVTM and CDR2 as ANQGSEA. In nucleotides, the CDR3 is TGCAGCGTTGAGATCGGGACAGGGGGAGATACGCAGTATTTT. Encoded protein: CSVEIGTGGDTQYF.

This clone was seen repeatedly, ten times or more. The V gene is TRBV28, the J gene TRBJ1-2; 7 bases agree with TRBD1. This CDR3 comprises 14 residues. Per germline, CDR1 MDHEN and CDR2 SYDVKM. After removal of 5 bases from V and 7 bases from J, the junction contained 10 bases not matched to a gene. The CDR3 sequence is CASSNLQGGGGYTF. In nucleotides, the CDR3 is TGTGCCAGCAGTAACCTTCAGGGGGGCGGTGGCTACACCTTC.

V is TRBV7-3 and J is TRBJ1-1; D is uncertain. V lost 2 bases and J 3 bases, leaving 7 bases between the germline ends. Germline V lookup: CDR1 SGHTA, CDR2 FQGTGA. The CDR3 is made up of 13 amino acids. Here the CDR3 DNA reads TGTGCCAGCAGCTTAGACTCGGACACTGAAGCTTTCTTT. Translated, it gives CASSLDSDTEAFF. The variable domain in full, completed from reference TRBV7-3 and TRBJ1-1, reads GAGVSQTPSNKVTEKGKYVELRCDPISGHTALYWYRQSLGQGPEFLIYFQGTGAADDSGLPNDRFFAVRPEGSVSTLKIQRTERGDSAVYLCASSLDSDTEAFFGQGTRLTVV.

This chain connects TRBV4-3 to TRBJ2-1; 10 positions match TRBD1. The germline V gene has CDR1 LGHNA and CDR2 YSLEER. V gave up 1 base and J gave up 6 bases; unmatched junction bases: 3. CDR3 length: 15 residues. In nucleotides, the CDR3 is TGCGCCAGCAGCCAAGTGGGACAGGGGCTCAATGAGCAGTTCTTC. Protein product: CASSQVGQGLNEQFF.

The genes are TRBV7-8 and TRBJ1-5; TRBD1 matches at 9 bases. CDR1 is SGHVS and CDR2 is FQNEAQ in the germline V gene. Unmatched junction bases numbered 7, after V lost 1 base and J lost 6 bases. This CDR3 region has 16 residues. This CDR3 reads CASSLEGTGIPQPQHF. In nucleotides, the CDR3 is TGTGCCAGCAGCTTAGAGGGGACAGGGATCCCTCAGCCCCAGCATTTT.

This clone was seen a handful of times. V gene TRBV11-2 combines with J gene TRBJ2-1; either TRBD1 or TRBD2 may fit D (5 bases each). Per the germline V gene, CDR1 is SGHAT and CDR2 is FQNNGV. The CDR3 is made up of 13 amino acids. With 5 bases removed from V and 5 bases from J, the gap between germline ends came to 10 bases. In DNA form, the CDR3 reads TGTGCCAGCAGCCAGGGACCGAACAATGAGCAGTTCTTC. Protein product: CASSQGPNNEQFF.

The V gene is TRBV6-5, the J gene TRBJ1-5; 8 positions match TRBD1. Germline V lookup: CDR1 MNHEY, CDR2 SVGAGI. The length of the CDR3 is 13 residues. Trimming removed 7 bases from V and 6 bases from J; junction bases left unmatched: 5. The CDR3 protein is CASKGTGGQPQHF. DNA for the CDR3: TGTGCCAGCAAAGGGACAGGAGGTCAGCCCCAGCATTTT.

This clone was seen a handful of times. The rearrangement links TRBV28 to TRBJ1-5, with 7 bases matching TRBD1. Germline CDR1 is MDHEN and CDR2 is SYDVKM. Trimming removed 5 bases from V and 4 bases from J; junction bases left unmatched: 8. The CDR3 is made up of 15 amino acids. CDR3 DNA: TGTGCCAGCAGTGACGCAGGGGGTGGTAATCAGCCCCAGCATTTT. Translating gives CASSDAGGGNQPQHF.

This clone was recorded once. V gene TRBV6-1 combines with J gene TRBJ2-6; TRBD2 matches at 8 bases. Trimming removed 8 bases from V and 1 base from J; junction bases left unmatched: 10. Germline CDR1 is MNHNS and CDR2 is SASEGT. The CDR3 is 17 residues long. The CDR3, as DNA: TGTGCCAGCTGTGGGGGACTAGTTGGATCTGGGGCCAACGTCCTGACTTTC. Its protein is CASCGGLVGSGANVLTF.